This T cell receptor (beta chain) was found in a study of OX40 agonist ivuxolimab in advanced cancers. This CDR3 region has 12 residues. Per germline, CDR1 SEHNR and CDR2 FQNEAQ (reference sequence). Trimming took off 1 base at V and 11 bases at J, with 11 bases between the two ends. Remarks on this clone: The target antigen is unknown.

General observations from the study: Expanded peripheral T cell antigen specificity was not determined.

Method: immunoSEQ multiplex PCR; TCRdb's copy keeps in-frame clones and lacks some. The table lists about 100,000 clones, roughly 93% of them singletons. J is TRBJ1-1 and V is TRBV7-9; D is uncertain. Here the sequenced sample was CD4+ or CD8+ T cells sorted from blood, taken in a trial of the OX40 agonist ivuxolimab. The sequence was collected from an adult with an advanced solid tumor such as melanoma, head and neck, liver or kidney cancer. In nucleotides, the CDR3 is TGTGCCAGCAGCTTAGACAAGGCCTGGGCTTTCTTT. Residues: CASSLDKAWAFF.